These T cell receptor beta chains were read from a single sample in a study of shared clonotypes between healthy human individuals. Clones were read by immunoSEQ multiplex PCR, and TCRdb kept only the in-frame ones, dropping some. Of millions of clones listed, roughly 92% are singletons. The sample consisted of naive CD4+ T cells sorted from blood. The receptors originated from a man between 18 and 29 years old in good health. Each CDR3 is given without its conserved first and last residue. A D gene is named only where the DNA matches it firmly. Expanded clones get a size class; other rows say once, few or many, or leave the size out.

d_call,cdr3_length,v_call,j_call,clone_size,cdr3_aa
.,13,TRBV5-1,TRBJ2-1,.,ASKQGRFSYNEQF
TRBD2,14,TRBV5-6,TRBJ2-2,.,ASSFMAGGHTGELF
TRBD1,13,TRBV5-4,TRBJ1-4,.,ASRLIGTGGEKLF
TRBD2,16,TRBV11-2,TRBJ2-1,.,ASSFTTGLAGGPIEQF
TRBD1,14,TRBV7-9,TRBJ1-4,.,ASSFRGPSGNEKLF
.,14,TRBV7-9,TRBJ2-7,.,ASSSLGHQSSYEQY
.,15,TRBV5-1,TRBJ1-6,.,ASSSSGSQNYNSPLH
TRBD2,15,TRBV7-2,TRBJ2-3,.,ASSLDGLAGGVDTQY
.,13,TRBV7-3,TRBJ2-3,.,ASSLKGVTTDTQY
TRBD1,12,TRBV19,TRBJ2-3,.,ARRGQGFTDTQY
.,9,TRBV30,TRBJ2-3,.,AWSQTDTQY
TRBD1,14,TRBV27,TRBJ1-2,.,ASSLWGQGALYGYT
TRBD1,15,TRBV5-4,TRBJ2-3,.,ASSLGQGSAYTDTQY
.,11,TRBV5-4,TRBJ2-5,.,ASSLAGGETQY
.,12,TRBV5-4,TRBJ2-5,.,ASSFPGDRETQY
.,12,TRBV9,TRBJ2-7,.,ASSTQTNRDEQY
.,9,TRBV7-2,TRBJ1-1,few,ASSPLAEAF
TRBD1,12,TRBV12-5,TRBJ1-5,.,ASGAPGQGSPQH
.,13,TRBV18,TRBJ1-5,.,ASSPPGNSNQPQH
TRBD2,13,TRBV5-1,TRBJ2-7,.,ASSSGLAGAYEQY
.,12,TRBV6-5,TRBJ1-2,once,ASTRGGTNYGYT
.,14,TRBV7-3,TRBJ2-2,.,ASSLNSGTSTGELF
.,15,TRBV4-1,TRBJ1-4,once,ASSQDTRTLLNEKLF
.,14,TRBV5-6,TRBJ2-2,.,ASTTLGGWDTGELF
TRBD2,14,TRBV30,TRBJ2-2,.,AWSFRLAGRTGELF
TRBD2,15,TRBV10-3,TRBJ2-7,.,AISEYTSGRSSYEQY
TRBD1,13,TRBV7-2,TRBJ2-1,.,ASSVGQGTYNEQF
TRBD1,15,TRBV19,TRBJ1-2,.,ASSTIRDRGPLGGYT
.,14,TRBV19,TRBJ1-1,.,ASTKLWAGRNTEAF
.,11,TRBV6-5,TRBJ1-2,.,ASSSSTGYGYT
TRBD1,13,TRBV4-1,TRBJ2-3,.,ASSQEQGRTDTQY
.,13,TRBV19,TRBJ2-5,.,ASSAELVVRETQY
TRBD2,14,TRBV28,TRBJ2-1,.,ASSSRGVRTYNEQF
TRBD1,14,TRBV5-1,TRBJ1-2,once,ASSSRGTGDDYGYT
.,11,TRBV10-3,TRBJ1-4,.,AISDEWGEKLF
.,13,TRBV6-5,TRBJ1-5,few,ASSYSQASNQPQH
TRBD1,14,TRBV27,TRBJ1-5,.,ASSPQDRGSNQPQH
.,9,TRBV20-1,TRBJ2-1,.,SAPMALKQF
.,9,TRBV6-5,TRBJ2-1,.,ASRRDTEQF
.,11,TRBV14,TRBJ2-1,.,ASSQFVVGEQF
TRBD1,14,TRBV28,TRBJ2-3,.,ASSTTGTGLTDTQY
TRBD2,14,TRBV9,TRBJ2-2,.,ASSVVGTRYTGELF
TRBD1,10,TRBV29-1,TRBJ1-1,.,SVQGGGTEAF
.,12,TRBV28,TRBJ1-2,.,ASSLFDGNYGYT
TRBD1,13,TRBV5-6,TRBJ1-5,.,ASSLGTGLNQPQH
.,12,TRBV18,TRBJ1-1,.,ASSPGVRDTEAF
.,11,TRBV6-5,TRBJ2-7,.,ASSYSARGEQY
TRBD2,12,TRBV6-5,TRBJ2-5,once,ASRPGLASETQY
TRBD1,14,TRBV6-5,TRBJ1-1,.,ASSYSLGTGITEAF